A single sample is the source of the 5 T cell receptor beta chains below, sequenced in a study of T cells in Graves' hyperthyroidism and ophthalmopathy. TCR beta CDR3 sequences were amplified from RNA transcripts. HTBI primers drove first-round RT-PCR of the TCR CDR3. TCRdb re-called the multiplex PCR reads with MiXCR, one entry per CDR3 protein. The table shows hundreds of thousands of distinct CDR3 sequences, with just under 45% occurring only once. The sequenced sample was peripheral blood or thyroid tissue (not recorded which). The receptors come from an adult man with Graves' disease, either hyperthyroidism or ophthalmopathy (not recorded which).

The CDR3 here is CATSDLGGNYGYTF. The CDR3 bases are TGTGCCACCAGTGATTTGGGCGGAAACTATGGCTACACCTTC. The chain combines TRBV24-1 with TRBJ1-2; D unresolved. Germline V gene sequence: CDR1 KGHDR, CDR2 SFDVKD. There are 14 residues in the CDR3. Trimming stripped 0 bases from V and 2 bases from J, with 6 bases between.

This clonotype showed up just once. The CDR3 sequence: CSVGLAGRDGYTF. The CDR3 DNA follows: TGCAGCGTTGGTTTGGCAGGGAGAGATGGCTACACCTTC. The chain has TRBV29-1 and TRBJ1-2, with D maybe TRBD1 (5 bases). With 4 bases removed from V and 6 bases from J, the gap between germline ends came to 15 bases. The CDR3 loop spans 13 amino acids. Germline CDR1 reads SQVTM; CDR2 reads ANQGSEA. Supplemented by reference TRBV29-1 and TRBJ1-2, the full variable domain reads SAVISQKPSRDICQRGTSLTIQCQVDSQVTMMFWYRQQPGQSLTLIATANQGSEATYESGFVIDKFPISRPNLTFSTLTVSNMSPEDSSIYLCSVGLAGRDGYTFGSGTRLTVV.

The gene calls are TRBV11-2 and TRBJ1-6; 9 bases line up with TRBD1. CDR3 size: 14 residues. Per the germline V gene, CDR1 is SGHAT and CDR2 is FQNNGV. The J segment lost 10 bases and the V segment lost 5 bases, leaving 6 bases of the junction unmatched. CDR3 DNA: TGTGCCAGCAGCGTGCGGACAGGGGACTCACCCCTCCACTTT. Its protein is CASSVRTGDSPLHF. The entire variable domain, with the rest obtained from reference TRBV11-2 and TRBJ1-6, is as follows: EAGVAQSPRYKIIEKRQSVAFWCNPISGHATLYWYQQILGQGPKLLIQFQNNGVVDDSQLPKDRFSAERLKGVDSTLKIQPAKLEDSAVYLCASSVRTGDSPLHFGNGTRLTVT.

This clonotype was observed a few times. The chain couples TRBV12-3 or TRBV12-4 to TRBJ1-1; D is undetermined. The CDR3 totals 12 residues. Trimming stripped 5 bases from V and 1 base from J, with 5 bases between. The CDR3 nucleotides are TGTGCCAGCAGTATAGAGAACACTGAAGCTTTCTTT. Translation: CASSIENTEAFF.

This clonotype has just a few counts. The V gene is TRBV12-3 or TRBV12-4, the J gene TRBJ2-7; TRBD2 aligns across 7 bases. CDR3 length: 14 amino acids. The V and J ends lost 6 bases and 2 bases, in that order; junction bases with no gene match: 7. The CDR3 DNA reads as TGTGCCAGCAGCCTGGCTAGCGGTCCCTACGAGCAGTACTTC. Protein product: CASSLASGPYEQYF.